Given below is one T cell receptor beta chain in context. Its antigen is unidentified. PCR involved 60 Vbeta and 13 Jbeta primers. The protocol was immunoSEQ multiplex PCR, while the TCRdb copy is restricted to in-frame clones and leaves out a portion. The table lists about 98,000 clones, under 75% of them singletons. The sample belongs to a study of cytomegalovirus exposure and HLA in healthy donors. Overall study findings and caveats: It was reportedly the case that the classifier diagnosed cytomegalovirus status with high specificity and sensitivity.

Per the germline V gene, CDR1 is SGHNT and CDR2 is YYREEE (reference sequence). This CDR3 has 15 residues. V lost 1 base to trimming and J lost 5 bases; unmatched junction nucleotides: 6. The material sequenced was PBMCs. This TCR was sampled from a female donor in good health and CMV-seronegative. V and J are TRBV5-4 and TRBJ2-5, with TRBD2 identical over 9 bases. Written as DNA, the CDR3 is TGTGCCAGCAGCTTGCTCCTAGCGGGAAGGGAGACCCAGTACTTC. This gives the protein CASSLLLAGRETQYF.